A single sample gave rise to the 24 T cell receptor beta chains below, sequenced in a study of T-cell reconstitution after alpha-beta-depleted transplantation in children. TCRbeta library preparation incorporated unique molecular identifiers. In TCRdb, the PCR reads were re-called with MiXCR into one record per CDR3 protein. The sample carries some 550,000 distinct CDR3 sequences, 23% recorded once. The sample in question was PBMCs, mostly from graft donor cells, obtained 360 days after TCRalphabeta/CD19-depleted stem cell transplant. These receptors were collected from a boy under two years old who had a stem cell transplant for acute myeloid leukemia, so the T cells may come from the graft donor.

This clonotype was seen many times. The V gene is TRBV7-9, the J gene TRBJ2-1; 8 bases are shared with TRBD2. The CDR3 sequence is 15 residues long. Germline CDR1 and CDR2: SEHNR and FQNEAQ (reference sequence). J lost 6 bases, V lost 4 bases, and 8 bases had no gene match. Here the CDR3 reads CASSSDRGGLNEQFF. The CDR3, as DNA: TGTGCCAGCAGCTCTGACCGGGGGGGCCTCAATGAGCAGTTCTTC.

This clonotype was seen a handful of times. The CDR3 DNA follows: TGTGCCAGCAGCACTCGGGACAGTTGGGGAGTCGATGAGCAGTTCTTC. Amino acid sequence: CASSTRDSWGVDEQFF. This sequence joins TRBV5-6 and TRBJ2-1; TRBD1 agrees at 7 bases. Germline V lookup: CDR1 SGHDT, CDR2 YYEEEE. The CDR3 spans 16 residues. V shed 4 bases and J 8 bases; nucleotides not matched to a gene: 15.

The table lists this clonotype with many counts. In nucleotides, the CDR3 is TGTGCCAGTAGCGTGACTTCCTACAATGAGCAGTTCTTC. As protein: CASSVTSYNEQFF. The V call is TRBV19, the J call TRBJ2-1; D is uncertain. The V and J ends lost 6 bases and 1 base respectively, with 7 bases between them. This CDR3 has 13 amino acids. Germline CDR1 LNHDA, CDR2 SQIVND (reference sequence).

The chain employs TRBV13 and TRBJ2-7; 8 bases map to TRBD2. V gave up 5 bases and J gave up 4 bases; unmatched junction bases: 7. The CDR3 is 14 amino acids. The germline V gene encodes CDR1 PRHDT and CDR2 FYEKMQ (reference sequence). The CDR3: CASSPRGAEYEQYV. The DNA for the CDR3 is TGTGCCAGCAGCCCGCGGGGGGCTGAGTACGAGCAGTACGTC.

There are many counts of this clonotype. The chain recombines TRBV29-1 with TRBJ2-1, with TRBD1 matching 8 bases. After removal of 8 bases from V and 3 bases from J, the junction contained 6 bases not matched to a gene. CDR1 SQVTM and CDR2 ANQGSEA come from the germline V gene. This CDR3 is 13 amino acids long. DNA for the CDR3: TGCAGCTCCTCCGGGACAGGCTACAATGAGCAGTTCTTC. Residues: CSSSGTGYNEQFF.

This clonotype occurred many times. The CDR3 loop reads CASSLSLWNEQFF. The CDR3 DNA reads as TGTGCCAGCAGTTTATCTTTGTGGAATGAGCAGTTCTTC. The rearrangement links TRBV12-3 or TRBV12-4 to TRBJ2-1; D uncertain. CDR3 length: 13 residues. The V gene lost 2 bases and the J gene lost 7 bases, with 9 bases spanning the gap.

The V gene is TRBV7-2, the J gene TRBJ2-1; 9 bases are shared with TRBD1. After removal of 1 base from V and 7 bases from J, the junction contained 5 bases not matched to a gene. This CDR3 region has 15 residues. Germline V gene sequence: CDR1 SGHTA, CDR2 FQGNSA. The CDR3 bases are TGTGCCAGCAGCTTAGTTCGGACAGGGGCTAATGAGCAGTTCTTC. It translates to CASSLVRTGANEQFF.

The CDR3 protein is CASSLGWGAANTEAFF. As DNA, the CDR3 is TGTGCCAGCAGCTTAGGATGGGGGGCGGCGAACACTGAAGCTTTCTTT. The chain links TRBV7-2 to TRBJ1-1; weak D call: TRBD1 (6 bases). The CDR3 is 16 residues long. Germline V gene lookup returns CDR1 SGHTA and CDR2 FQGNSA. V lost 1 base and J 1 base, leaving 13 bases between the germline ends.

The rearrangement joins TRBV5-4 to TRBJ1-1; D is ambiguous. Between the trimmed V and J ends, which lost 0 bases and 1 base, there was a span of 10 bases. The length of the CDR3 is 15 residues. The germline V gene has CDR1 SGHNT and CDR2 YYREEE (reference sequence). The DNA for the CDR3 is TGTGCCAGCAGCTTGGAGAGACACGGGAACACTGAAGCTTTCTTT. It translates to CASSLERHGNTEAFF.

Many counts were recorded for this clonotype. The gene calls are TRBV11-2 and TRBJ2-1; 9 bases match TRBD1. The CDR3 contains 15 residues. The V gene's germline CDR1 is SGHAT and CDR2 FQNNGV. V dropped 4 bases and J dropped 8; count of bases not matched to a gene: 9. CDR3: CASSSRDRVWYEQFF. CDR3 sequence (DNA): TGTGCCAGCAGCTCGCGGGACAGGGTATGGTATGAGCAGTTCTTC.

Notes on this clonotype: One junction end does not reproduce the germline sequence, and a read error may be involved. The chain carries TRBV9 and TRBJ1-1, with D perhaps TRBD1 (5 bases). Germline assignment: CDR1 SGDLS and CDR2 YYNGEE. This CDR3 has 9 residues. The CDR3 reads CASSAGLRF. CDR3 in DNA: TGTGCCAGCAGCGCGGGACTTCGATTT.

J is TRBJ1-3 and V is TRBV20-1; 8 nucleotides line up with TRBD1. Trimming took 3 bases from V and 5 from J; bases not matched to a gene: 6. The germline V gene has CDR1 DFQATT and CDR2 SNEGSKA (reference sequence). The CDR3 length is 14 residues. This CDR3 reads CSASSDRGRNTIYF. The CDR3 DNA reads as TGCAGTGCTAGTTCCGACAGGGGACGAAACACCATATATTTT.

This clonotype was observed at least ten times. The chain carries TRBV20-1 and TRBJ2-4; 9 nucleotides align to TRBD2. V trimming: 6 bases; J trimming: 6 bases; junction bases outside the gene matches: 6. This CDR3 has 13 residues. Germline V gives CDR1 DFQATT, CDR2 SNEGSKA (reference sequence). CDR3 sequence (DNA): TGCAGTGCCTACAGACTAGCGGCAAACATTCAGTACTTC. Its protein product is CSAYRLAANIQYF.

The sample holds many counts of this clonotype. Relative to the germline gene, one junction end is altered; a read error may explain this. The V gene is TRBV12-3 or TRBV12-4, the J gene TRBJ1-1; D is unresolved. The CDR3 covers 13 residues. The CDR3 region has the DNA TGCGCCAGCAGCTTGGCTTCGAACACTGAAGCTTTCTTT. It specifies CASSLASNTEAFF.

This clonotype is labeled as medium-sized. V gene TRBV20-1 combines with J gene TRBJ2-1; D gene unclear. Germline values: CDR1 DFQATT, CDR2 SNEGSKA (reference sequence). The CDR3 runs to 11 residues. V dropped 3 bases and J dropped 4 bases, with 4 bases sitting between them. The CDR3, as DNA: TGCAGTGCTAGCAGGTACAATGAGCAGTTCTTC. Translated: CSASRYNEQFF.

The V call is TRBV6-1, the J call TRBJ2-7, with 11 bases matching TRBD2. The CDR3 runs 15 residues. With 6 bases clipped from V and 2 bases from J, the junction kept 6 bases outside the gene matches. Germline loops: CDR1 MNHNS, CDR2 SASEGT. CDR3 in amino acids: CASSRTSGGTYEQYV. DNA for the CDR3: TGTGCCAGCAGCCGAACTAGCGGGGGCACCTACGAGCAGTACGTC.

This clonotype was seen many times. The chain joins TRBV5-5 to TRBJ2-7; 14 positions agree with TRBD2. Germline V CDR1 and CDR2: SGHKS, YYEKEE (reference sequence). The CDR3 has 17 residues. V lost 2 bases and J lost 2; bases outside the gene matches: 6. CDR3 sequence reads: CASSFRTSGGQPYEQYF. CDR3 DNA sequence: TGTGCCAGCAGCTTTCGGACTAGCGGGGGGCAGCCCTACGAGCAGTACTTC.

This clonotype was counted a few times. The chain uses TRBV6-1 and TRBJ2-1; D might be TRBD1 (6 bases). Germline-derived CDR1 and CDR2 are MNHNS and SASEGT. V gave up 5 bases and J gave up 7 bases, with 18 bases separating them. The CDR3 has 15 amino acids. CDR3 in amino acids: CASSPWDTIWNEQFF. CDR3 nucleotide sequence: TGTGCCAGCAGTCCTTGGGACACGATTTGGAATGAGCAGTTCTTC.

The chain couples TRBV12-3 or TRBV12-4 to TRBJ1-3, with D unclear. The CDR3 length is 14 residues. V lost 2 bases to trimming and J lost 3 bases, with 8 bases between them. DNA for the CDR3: TGTGCCAGCAGTTTAAAGAGGGTTGGAAACACCATATATTTT. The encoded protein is CASSLKRVGNTIYF.

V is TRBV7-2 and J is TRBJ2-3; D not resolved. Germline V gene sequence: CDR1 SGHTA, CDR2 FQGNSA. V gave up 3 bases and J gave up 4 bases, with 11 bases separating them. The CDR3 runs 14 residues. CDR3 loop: CASSFTFGPDTQYF. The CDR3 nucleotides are TGTGCCAGCAGCTTTACTTTTGGTCCAGATACGCAGTATTTT.

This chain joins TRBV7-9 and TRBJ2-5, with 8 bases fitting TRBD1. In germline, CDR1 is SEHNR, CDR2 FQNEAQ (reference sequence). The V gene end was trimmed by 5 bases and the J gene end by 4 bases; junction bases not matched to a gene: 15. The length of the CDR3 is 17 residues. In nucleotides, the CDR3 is TGTGCCAGCAGCACCGAGAGGGGGAACGACAGGGGAGAGACCCAGTACTTC. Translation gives CASSTERGNDRGETQYF.

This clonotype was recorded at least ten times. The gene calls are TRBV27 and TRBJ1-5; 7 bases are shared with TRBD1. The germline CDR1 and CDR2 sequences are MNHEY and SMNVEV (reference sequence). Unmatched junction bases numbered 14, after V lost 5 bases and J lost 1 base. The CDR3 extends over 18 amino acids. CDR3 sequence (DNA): TGTGCCAGCAGTCCCCTCACGACAGGGTCGGGGAGCAATCAGCCCCAGCATTTT. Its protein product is CASSPLTTGSGSNQPQHF.

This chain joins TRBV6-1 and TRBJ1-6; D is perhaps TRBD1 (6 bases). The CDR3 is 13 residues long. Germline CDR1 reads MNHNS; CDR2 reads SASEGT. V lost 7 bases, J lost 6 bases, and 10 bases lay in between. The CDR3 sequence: CASKGGRNSPLHF. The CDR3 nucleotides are TGTGCCAGCAAGGGGGGCCGTAATTCACCCCTCCACTTT.

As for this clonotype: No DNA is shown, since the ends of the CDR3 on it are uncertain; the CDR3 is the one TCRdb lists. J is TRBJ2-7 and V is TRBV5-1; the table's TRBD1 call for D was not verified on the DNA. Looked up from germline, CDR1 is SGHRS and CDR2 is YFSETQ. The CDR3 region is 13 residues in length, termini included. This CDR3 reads CASSFFGQGIRHV.